This T cell receptor beta chain was identified during a study of radiotherapy plus CTLA-4 blockade in lung cancer. Findings and limits, study-wide: According to reports, early shifts in blood T cell clones, alongside interferon-beta, forecast response most accurately. Blood-borne expansion of tumor-derived TCR clones followed radiotherapy plus ipilimumab.

For this clone: Its antigen is unidentified.

Assay used: immunoSEQ multiplex PCR; TCRdb lists only in-frame clones, some missing. The data show about 68,000 clones, around 80% seen once. Receiving focal radiation plus CTLA-4 blockade with ipilimumab were patients who had chemo-refractory metastatic non-small-cell lung cancer. The receptor was derived from a human donor with non-small cell lung cancer who had a complete response to radiotherapy plus ipilimumab. This sample comprised peripheral blood, obtained from a patient treated with radiotherapy plus ipilimumab.

The CDR3 region has the DNA TGTGCCTGGAAAGTCTGGGGGGGTGGGACAGATACGCAGTATTTT. It yields the protein CAWKVWGGGTDTQYF. The chain couples TRBV30 to TRBJ2-3; 7 bases are shared with TRBD2. Germline CDR1 reads GTSNPN; CDR2 reads SVGIG (reference sequence). The junction had 10 bases not matched to a gene; V was cut back by 4 bases and J by 3 bases. The CDR3 length is 15 residues.